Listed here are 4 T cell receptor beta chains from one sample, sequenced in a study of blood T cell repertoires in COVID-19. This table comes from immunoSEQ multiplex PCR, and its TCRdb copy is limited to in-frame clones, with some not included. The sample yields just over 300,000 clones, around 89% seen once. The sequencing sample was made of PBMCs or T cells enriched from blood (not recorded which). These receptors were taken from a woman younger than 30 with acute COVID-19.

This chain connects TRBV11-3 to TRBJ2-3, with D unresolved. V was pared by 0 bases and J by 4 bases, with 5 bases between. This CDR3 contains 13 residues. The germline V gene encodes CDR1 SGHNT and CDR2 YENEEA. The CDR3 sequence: CASSLDLPDTQYF. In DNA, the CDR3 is TGTGCCAGCAGCTTAGATCTTCCAGATACGCAGTATTTT. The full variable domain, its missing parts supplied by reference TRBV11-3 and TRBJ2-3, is EAGVVQSPRYKIIEKKQPVAFWCNPISGHNTLYWYLQNLGQGPELLIRYENEEAVDDSQLPKDRFSAERLKGVDSTLKIQPAELGDSAVYLCASSLDLPDTQYFGPGTRLTVL.

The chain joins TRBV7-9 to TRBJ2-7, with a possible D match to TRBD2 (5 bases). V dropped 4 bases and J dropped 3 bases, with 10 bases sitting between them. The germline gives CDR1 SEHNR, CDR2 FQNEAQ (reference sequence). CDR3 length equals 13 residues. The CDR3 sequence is CASSWAGGYEQYF. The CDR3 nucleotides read TGTGCCAGCAGCTGGGCAGGAGGCTACGAGCAGTACTTC. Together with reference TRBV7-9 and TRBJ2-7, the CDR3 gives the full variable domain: DTGVSQNPRHKITKRGQNVTFRCDPISEHNRLYWYRQTLGQGPEFLTYFQNEAQLEKSRLLSDRFSAERPKGSFSTLEIQRTEQGDSAMYLCASSWAGGYEQYFGPGTRLTVT.

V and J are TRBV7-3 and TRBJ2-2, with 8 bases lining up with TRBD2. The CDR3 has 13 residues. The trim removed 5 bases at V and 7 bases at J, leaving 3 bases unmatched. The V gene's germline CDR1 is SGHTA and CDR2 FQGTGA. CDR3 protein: CASSTLAGGELFF. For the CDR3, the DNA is TGTGCCAGCAGCACGCTAGCGGGCGGGGAGCTGTTTTTT.

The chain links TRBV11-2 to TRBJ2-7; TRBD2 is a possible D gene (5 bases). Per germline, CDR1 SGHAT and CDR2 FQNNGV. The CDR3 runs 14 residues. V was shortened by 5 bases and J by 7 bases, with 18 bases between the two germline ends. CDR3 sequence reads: CASSPRYVEGEQYF. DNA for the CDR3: TGTGCCAGCAGCCCACGCTATGTTGAGGGAGAGCAGTACTTC.